One sample yielded the 10 T cell receptor beta chains listed below, sequenced in a study of blood T cell repertoires in COVID-19. The protocol was immunoSEQ multiplex PCR, while the TCRdb copy is restricted to in-frame clones and leaves out a portion. The sample includes about 74,000 clones, roughly 84% of them seen just once. The specimen was peripheral blood. Receptors were obtained from a woman of 80 years or more with active or convalescent COVID-19.

The genes are TRBV5-1 and TRBJ2-5; 11 bases are shared with TRBD2. The CDR3 loop spans 14 amino acids. Per the germline V gene, CDR1 is SGHRS and CDR2 is YFSETQ. J gave up 5 bases and V 5 bases, and 5 bases lay outside the gene matches. Written as DNA, the CDR3 is TGCGCCAGCAGTAGCGGGGGGGCCGGTGAGACCCAGTACTTC. Protein: CASSSGGAGETQYF.

The chain couples TRBV27 to TRBJ2-2; weak D call: TRBD1 (5 bases). The ends were cut back, 4 bases at V and 2 bases at J, with 17 bases in the middle. CDR3 length: 17 residues. Germline CDR1 is MNHEY and CDR2 is SMNVEV (reference sequence). CDR3 nucleotide sequence: TGTGCCAGCAGTTCAACTAAAAGGGGCCCCAACACCGGGGAGCTGTTTTTT. Residues: CASSSTKRGPNTGELFF.

J is TRBJ2-7 and V is TRBV7-2; D perhaps matches TRBD1 (5 bases). The V and J ends lost 1 base and 6 bases respectively, with 16 bases between them. The length of the CDR3 is 15 residues. Germline V lookup: CDR1 SGHTA, CDR2 FQGNSA. CDR3: CASSLGVGVMGEQYF. The CDR3, as DNA: TGTGCCAGCAGCTTAGGGGTAGGGGTAATGGGCGAGCAGTACTTC. Filled out from reference TRBV7-2 and TRBJ2-7, the complete variable domain reads GAGVSQSPSNKVTEKGKDVELRCDPISGHTALYWYRQSLGQGLEFLIYFQGNSAPDKSGLPSDRFSAERTGGSVSTLTIQRTQQEDSAVYLCASSLGVGVMGEQYFGPGTRLTVT.

The chain employs TRBV7-6 and TRBJ1-1; the D is unclear. The CDR3 extends over 12 amino acids. Germline loops: CDR1 SGHVS, CDR2 FNYEAQ. V lost 3 bases and J 5 bases, leaving 7 bases between the germline ends. The CDR3 protein is CASSLIETEAFF. The CDR3 nucleotides are TGTGCCAGCAGCTTGATAGAGACTGAAGCTTTCTTT.

The rearrangement joins TRBV7-8 to TRBJ2-2; 7 bases fit TRBD1. The germline V gene has CDR1 SGHVS and CDR2 FQNEAQ. Trimming took 2 bases from V and 1 from J; bases not matched to a gene: 1. The CDR3 totals 15 residues. The CDR3 sequence is CASSLWTGNTGELFF. In DNA form, the CDR3 reads TGTGCCAGCAGCTTATGGACAGGGAACACCGGGGAGCTGTTTTTT.

This clone has only one observation. The rearrangement uses TRBV5-6 and TRBJ2-7; D uncertain. V was shortened by 2 bases and J by 1 base, with 16 bases between the two germline ends. This CDR3 spans 16 amino acids. Germline V gene data show CDR1 as SGHDT and CDR2 as YYEEEE. This chain's CDR3 is CASSFVSFSGSYEQYF. The CDR3 region has the DNA TGTGCCAGCAGCTTTGTAAGTTTTTCGGGTTCCTACGAGCAGTACTTC.

This sequence joins TRBV5-1 and TRBJ2-7; the match to TRBD1 covers 11 bases. Germline V gene lookup returns CDR1 SGHRS and CDR2 YFSETQ. V lost 4 bases to trimming and J lost 4 bases; unmatched junction nucleotides: 4. The length of the CDR3 is 14 residues. This CDR3 is CASSPGQGGYEQYF. For the CDR3, the DNA is TGCGCCAGCAGCCCGGGACAGGGGGGGTACGAGCAGTACTTC. Together with reference TRBV5-1 and TRBJ2-7, the CDR3 gives the full variable domain: KAGVTQTPRYLIKTRGQQVTLSCSPISGHRSVSWYQQTPGQGLQFLFEYFSETQRNKGNFPGRFSGRQFSNSRSEMNVSTLELGDSALYLCASSPGQGGYEQYFGPGTRLTVT.

This chain connects TRBV10-1 to TRBJ1-2; possibly TRBD1 for D (5 bases). The CDR3 length is 15 residues. Germline CDR1 and CDR2: WNHNN and SYGVQD (reference sequence). Trimming took 2 bases from V and 2 from J, leaving 12 bases between them. This CDR3 is CASSEEQEENYGYTF. DNA of the CDR3: TGCGCCAGCAGTGAGGAACAGGAAGAAAACTATGGCTACACCTTC.

The chain carries TRBV6-5 and TRBJ2-1; TRBD1 is a possible D gene (5 bases). The germline V gene has CDR1 MNHEY and CDR2 SVGAGI. The CDR3 length is 14 residues. V dropped 5 bases and J dropped 0 bases, with 8 bases sitting between them. In DNA, the CDR3 is TGTGCCAGCAGTCGACAGAGCTCCTACAATGAGCAGTTCTTC. This gives the protein CASSRQSSYNEQFF.

The V and J genes are TRBV5-1 and TRBJ2-5; the D gene is possibly TRBD2 (5 bases). Trimming removed 2 bases from V and 2 bases from J, with 13 bases in between. CDR1 and CDR2 (germline): SGHRS, YFSETQ. The CDR3 loop spans 15 amino acids. The chain's CDR3 is CASSLGRSGQETQYF. CDR3 bases: TGCGCCAGCAGCTTAGGTCGCTCGGGGCAAGAGACCCAGTACTTC.